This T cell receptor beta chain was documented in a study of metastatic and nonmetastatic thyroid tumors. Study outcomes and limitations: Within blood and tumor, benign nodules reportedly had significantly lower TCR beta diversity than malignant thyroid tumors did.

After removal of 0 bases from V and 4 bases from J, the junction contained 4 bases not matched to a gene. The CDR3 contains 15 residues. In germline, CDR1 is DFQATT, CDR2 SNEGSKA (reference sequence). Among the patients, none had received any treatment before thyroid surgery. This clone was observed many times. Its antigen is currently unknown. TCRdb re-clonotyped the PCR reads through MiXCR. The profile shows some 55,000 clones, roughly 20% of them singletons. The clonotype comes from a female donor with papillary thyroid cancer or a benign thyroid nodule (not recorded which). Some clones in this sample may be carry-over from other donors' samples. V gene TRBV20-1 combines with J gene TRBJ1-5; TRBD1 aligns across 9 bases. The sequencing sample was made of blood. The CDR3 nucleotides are TGCAGTGCTAGAGATCCCGGACAGGGGAATCAGCCCCAGCATTTT. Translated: CSARDPGQGNQPQHF.